The rows below give T cell receptor beta chains drawn from one sample of a study of OX40 agonist ivuxolimab in advanced cancers. Profiling relied on immunoSEQ multiplex PCR, and the TCRdb table lists in-frame clones only, not all of them. Counted here are tens of thousands of clones, roughly 80% occurring once; the ten biggest clones make up approximately 5.2%. The sequenced sample was CD4+ or CD8+ T cells sorted from blood, obtained in a trial of the OX40 agonist ivuxolimab. The receptors originated from an adult with an advanced solid tumor such as melanoma, head and neck, liver or kidney cancer. Both conserved end residues are part of each CDR3. Fields, in order: D gene, clone size, V gene, J gene, CDR3 DNA, CDR3 protein. A D gene is named only where the DNA matches it firmly. Rows may omit the clone size; those that give it use once, few, many or a size class.

>TRBD1|-|TRBV6-5|TRBJ1-5
TGTGCCAGCAGGTACCTCGGGACAGCCGCAGGTCAGCCCCAGCATTTT
CASRYLGTAAGQPQHF
>TRBD1|-|TRBV5-4|TRBJ2-7
TGTGCCAGCAGGACCGGGACAGGGGGCTTCTACGAGCAGTACTTC
CASRTGTGGFYEQYF
>TRBD2|-|TRBV9|TRBJ2-7
TGTGCCAGCAGCGTAGGTCCTAGCGGGAGGGCTAACGAGCAGTACTTC
CASSVGPSGRANEQYF
>TRBD2|-|TRBV5-1|TRBJ2-2
TGCGCCAGCAGCAATTCTAGCGGGGGCACCGGGGAGCTGTTTTTT
CASSNSSGGTGELFF
>TRBD1|-|TRBV5-4|TRBJ2-5
TGTGCCAGCAGCTTGGGGGACAGGTCTGGGGCCCAGTACTTC
CASSLGDRSGAQYF
>-|once|TRBV7-9|TRBJ1-2
TGTGCCAGCAGCTTAGCGGGCCGGGACGGGGGCTACACCTTC
CASSLAGRDGGYTF
>-|-|TRBV7-3|TRBJ1-2
TGTGCCAGCAGCTTAGGGACGGCTGGGGAGGGCTACACCTTC
CASSLGTAGEGYTF
>-|-|TRBV6-6|TRBJ2-7
TGTGCCAGCGGTAAGGAGAACTCCTACGAGCAGTACTTC
CASGKENSYEQYF
>TRBD2|-|TRBV5-6|TRBJ2-7
TGTGCCAGCAGCTTGAGCGGACTAGCGGACGAGCAGTACTTC
CASSLSGLADEQYF
>-|-|TRBV5-1|TRBJ1-2
TGCGCCAGCAGGTCGGGTCCAACTAACTATGGCTACACCTTC
CASRSGPTNYGYTF
>TRBD1|-|TRBV5-4|TRBJ1-3
TGTGCCAGCAGCGAGCCGGGACAGGCCGCTGGAAACACCATATATTTT
CASSEPGQAAGNTIYF
>-|few|TRBV6-5|TRBJ1-1
TGTGCCAGCAGTCTCCGGGGGAACACTGAAGCTTTCTTT
CASSLRGNTEAFF
>TRBD2|-|TRBV2|TRBJ2-5
TGTGCCAGCATCCACGGGGGGGCAGGGGAAGAGACCCAGTACTTC
CASIHGGAGEETQYF
>-|-|TRBV2|TRBJ2-1
TGTGCCAGCAGTGTAGGACCCGACGACGGGCATGAGCAGTTCTTC
CASSVGPDDGHEQFF
>TRBD1|medium-sized|TRBV4-1|TRBJ1-5
TGCGCCAGCAGCCTTAGCGAGACAGGGGGCCTCAATCAGCCCCAGCATTTT
CASSLSETGGLNQPQHF
>-|-|TRBV2|TRBJ1-1
TGTGCCAGCAGTGAAGGAACGAGGGGAACTGAAGCTTTCTTT
CASSEGTRGTEAFF
>-|-|TRBV7-8|TRBJ2-7
TGTGCCAGCAGCTTAGGGGCGGTGACCTACGAGCAGTACTTC
CASSLGAVTYEQYF
>-|-|TRBV19|TRBJ1-1
TGTGCCAGTAGTAGTGGACTTCCCCCTGAAGCTTTCTTT
CASSSGLPPEAFF
>-|few|TRBV27|TRBJ1-6
TGTGCCAGCAGCCCTATAGCGAATTCACCCCTCCACTTT
CASSPIANSPLHF
>-|-|TRBV5-1|TRBJ1-3
TGCGCCAGCAGCTCGGGACCTTTCTCTGGAAACACCATATATTTT
CASSSGPFSGNTIYF
>-|-|TRBV18|TRBJ1-1
TGTGCCAGCTCATCCGACGGGAACACTGAAGCTTTCTTT
CASSSDGNTEAFF
>-|few|TRBV5-1|TRBJ1-3
TGCGCCAGCAGCTCATACAGCTCTGGAAACACCATATATTTT
CASSSYSSGNTIYF
>-|-|TRBV4-2|TRBJ2-6
TGTGCCAGCAGCCAAGGTCCGTCCGGCTCTGGGGCCAACGTCCTGACTTTC
CASSQGPSGSGANVLTF
>-|-|TRBV27|TRBJ1-1
TGTGCCAGCAGTTCCCCTTCGTTGCACACTGAAGCTTTCTTT
CASSSPSLHTEAFF
>-|-|TRBV5-6|TRBJ1-5
TGTGCCAGCAGCTTGGAGCAGGGTGGGAATCAGCCCCAGCATTTT
CASSLEQGGNQPQHF
>-|-|TRBV13|TRBJ1-1
TGTGCCAGCAGTCACTCGGGCGGGTGGGCCACTGAAGCTTTCTTT
CASSHSGGWATEAFF
>TRBD1|-|TRBV6-6|TRBJ2-7
TGTGCCAGCAGATCTGGACAGGGGACCTACGAGCAGTACTTC
CASRSGQGTYEQYF
>TRBD1|once|TRBV7-9|TRBJ1-4
TGTGCCAGCAGCGCTCCAACAGGGACAGACGATGAAAAACTGTTTTTT
CASSAPTGTDDEKLFF
>-|-|TRBV6-1|TRBJ1-1
TGTGCCAGCAGTGAAGGGGGGGGCGGCACTGAAGCTTTCTTT
CASSEGGGGTEAFF
>-|-|TRBV7-8|TRBJ1-2
TGTGCCAGCCCCTGGCCTAACTATGGCTACACCTTC
CASPWPNYGYTF
>TRBD2|-|TRBV14|TRBJ2-1
TGTGCCAGCAGCCAAGCGGCCGGGACTAGCGGGGGTGTATACAATGAGCAGTTCTTC
CASSQAAGTSGGVYNEQFF
>-|few|TRBV2|TRBJ1-5
TGTGCCTGTACAGGGTACGGCAATCAGCCCCAGCATTTT
CACTGYGNQPQHF
>-|-|TRBV9|TRBJ1-1
TGTGCCAGCAGCGTGGAGACAGCTACTGAAGCTTTCTTT
CASSVETATEAFF
>-|-|TRBV7-3|TRBJ1-2
TGTGCCAGCAGCTCGACGGCGGGGTATGGCTACACCTTC
CASSSTAGYGYTF
>TRBD1|once|TRBV18|TRBJ2-5
TGTGCCAGCTCAGGAGGACAGGGGTCCCAGTACTTC
CASSGGQGSQYF
>-|-|TRBV18|TRBJ2-2
TGTGCCAGCTCACCATCAATCGTGACCATGGACACCGGGGAGCTGTTTTTT
CASSPSIVTMDTGELFF
>TRBD2|-|TRBV4-2|TRBJ2-1
TGTGCCAGCAGCCAAGCCGTAGCGGGGGGGCCTTACAATGAGCAGTTCTTC
CASSQAVAGGPYNEQFF
>-|-|TRBV10-3|TRBJ2-7
TGTGCCATCAGTGGGGGGTTTGGGACGGATCGCGAGCAGTACTTC
CAISGGFGTDREQYF
>-|-|TRBV7-9|TRBJ1-5
TGTGCCAGCAGCGATTTAGTGACGGGTCAGCCCCAGCATTTT
CASSDLVTGQPQHF
>-|-|TRBV19|TRBJ1-5
TGTGCCACCTGGAGCGGACATAGCAATCAGCCCCAGCATTTT
CATWSGHSNQPQHF